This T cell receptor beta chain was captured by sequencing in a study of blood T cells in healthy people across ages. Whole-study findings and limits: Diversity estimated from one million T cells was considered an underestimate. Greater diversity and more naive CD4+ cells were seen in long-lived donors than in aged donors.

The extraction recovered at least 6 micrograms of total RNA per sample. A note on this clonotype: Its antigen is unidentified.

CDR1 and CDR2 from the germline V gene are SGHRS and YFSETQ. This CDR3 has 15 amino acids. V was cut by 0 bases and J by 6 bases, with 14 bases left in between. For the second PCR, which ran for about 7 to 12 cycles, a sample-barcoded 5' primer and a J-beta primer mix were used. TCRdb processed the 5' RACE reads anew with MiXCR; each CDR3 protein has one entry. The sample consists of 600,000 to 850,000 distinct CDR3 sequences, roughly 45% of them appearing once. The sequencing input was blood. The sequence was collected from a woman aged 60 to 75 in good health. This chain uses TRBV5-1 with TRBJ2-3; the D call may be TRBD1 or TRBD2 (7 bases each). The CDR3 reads CASSLVGRGGDTQYF. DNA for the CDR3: TGCGCCAGCAGCTTGGTGGGCAGGGGGGGCGATACGCAGTATTTT.